This T cell receptor beta chain came from a study of blood T cell repertoires in COVID-19. Sequenced by immunoSEQ multiplex PCR; TCRdb stores in-frame clones only, minus some. The repertoire holds 350,000 to 500,000 clones, with about 90% as singletons. The CDR3 extends over 13 amino acids. V lost 0 bases and J lost 6, with 10 bases in between. CDR1 and CDR2 (germline): SGHDT, YYEEEE. The clonotype originates from a man in his late teens or twenties with COVID-19, enrolled during active disease. Material: peripheral blood. V usage is TRBV5-6 and J usage is TRBJ2-7, with D tentatively TRBD1 (6 bases). CDR3 coding DNA: TGTGCCAGCAGCTTGGGCAGGGGATCCGAGCAGTACTTC. As protein: CASSLGRGSEQYF.